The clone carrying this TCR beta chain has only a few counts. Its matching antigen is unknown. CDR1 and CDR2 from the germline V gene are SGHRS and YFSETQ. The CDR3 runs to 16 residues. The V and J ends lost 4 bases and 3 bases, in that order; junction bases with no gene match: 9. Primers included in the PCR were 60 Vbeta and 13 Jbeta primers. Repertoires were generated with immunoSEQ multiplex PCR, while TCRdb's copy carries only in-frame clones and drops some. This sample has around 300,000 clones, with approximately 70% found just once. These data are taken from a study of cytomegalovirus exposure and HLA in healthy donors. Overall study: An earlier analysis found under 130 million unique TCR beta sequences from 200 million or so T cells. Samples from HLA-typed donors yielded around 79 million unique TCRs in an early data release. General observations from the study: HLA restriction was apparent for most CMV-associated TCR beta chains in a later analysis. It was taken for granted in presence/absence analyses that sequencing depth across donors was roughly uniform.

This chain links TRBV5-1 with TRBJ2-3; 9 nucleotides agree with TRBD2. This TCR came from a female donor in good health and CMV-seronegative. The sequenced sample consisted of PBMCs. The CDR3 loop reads CASSRGLAGGTDTQYF. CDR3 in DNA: TGCGCCAGCAGCCGGGGCCTCGCGGGAGGGACAGATACGCAGTATTTT.